One sample yielded the 30 T cell receptor beta chains listed below, sequenced in a study of shared clonotypes between healthy human individuals. This table comes from immunoSEQ multiplex PCR, and its TCRdb copy is limited to in-frame clones, with some not included. The sample shows about 500,000 clones, approximately 71% of them seen only once. Material: PBMCs. These receptors came from a woman aged 35 to 49 in good health. Some clones in this sample may be carry-over from other donors' samples.

This chain joins TRBV5-1 and TRBJ2-7; D is unresolved. V lost 0 bases to trimming and J lost 2 bases, with 9 bases between them. CDR1 and CDR2 (germline): SGHRS, YFSETQ. The CDR3 is 14 residues long. CDR3 in DNA: TGCGCCAGCAGCTTGGACGGCAGTACCTACGAGCAGTACTTC. Protein product: CASSLDGSTYEQYF.

CDR3 residues: CASSLVFGTNYGYTF. In DNA, the CDR3 is TGTGCCAGCAGCTTAGTGTTCGGAACTAACTATGGCTACACCTTC. V usage is TRBV7-9 and J usage is TRBJ1-2; D gene unclear. The CDR3 is 15 amino acids. V dropped 1 base and J dropped 0 bases, with 9 bases sitting between them. From germline, CDR1 is SEHNR and CDR2 FQNEAQ (reference sequence).

This clone was found many times. The chain recombines TRBV25-1 with TRBJ2-5; D remains unclear. CDR3 length equals 13 residues. Trimming removed 3 bases at V and 2 bases at J, with 7 bases between. Germline V gene sequence: CDR1 MGHDK, CDR2 SYGVNS. The CDR3, as DNA: TGTGCCAGCAGTGATGCTGGGCAAGAGACCCAGTACTTC. This encodes CASSDAGQETQYF.

V gene TRBV10-1 combines with J gene TRBJ2-3; TRBD2 aligns across 14 bases. The CDR3 runs 18 residues. Germline trimming cut 0 bases from V and 5 bases from J; bases unmatched to any gene: 7. CDR1 is WNHNN and CDR2 is SYGVQD in the germline V gene (reference sequence). The CDR3 reads CASSESGTSGSVGDTQYF. The CDR3 DNA is TGCGCCAGCAGTGAGTCGGGGACTAGCGGGAGTGTGGGAGATACGCAGTATTTT.

Note on this clone: A read error is likely here: a far larger clone is one base away. This specimen includes other DNA sequences encoding the same CDR3. V gene TRBV7-7 combines with J gene TRBJ1-5; perhaps TRBD1 as D (6 bases). Germline CDR1 SSHAT, CDR2 FNYEAQ (reference sequence). This CDR3 is 13 amino acids long. The CDR3 region has the DNA TGTGCTAGCAGCGCCAACAGGGATCAGCCTCAGCATTTT. It codes for CASSANRDQPQHF.

This rearrangement joins TRBV7-8 to TRBJ2-6; D might be TRBD2 (5 bases). This CDR3 comprises 15 residues. Per the germline V gene, CDR1 is SGHVS and CDR2 is FQNEAQ. V was pared by 5 bases and J by 0 bases, with 8 bases between. The CDR3 DNA sequence: TGTGCCAGCAGCGGGAGTAGCTCTGGGGCCAACGTCCTGACTTTC. Translation: CASSGSSSGANVLTF.

The rearrangement uses TRBV15 and TRBJ1-4; D is ambiguous. V dropped 0 bases and J dropped 6 bases, with 11 bases sitting between them. Germline CDR1 reads LNHNV; CDR2 reads YYDKDF (reference sequence). The length of the CDR3 is 15 residues. The CDR3 is CATSRDRSWDEKLFF. The CDR3 nucleotides read TGTGCCACCAGCAGAGACCGCTCATGGGATGAAAAACTGTTTTTT.

Concerning this clone itself: With a far larger clone one base away, a read error is the likely cause. At the DNA level, this CDR3 is encoded by other sequences in the same sample as well. The rearrangement links TRBV15 to TRBJ2-6; D is tentatively TRBD1 or TRBD2 (5 bases each). Germline lookup yields CDR1 LNHNV and CDR2 YYDKDF (reference sequence). There are 15 residues in the CDR3. In nucleotides, the CDR3 is TGTGCCACCAGCCCCCGGTCCGCCGGGGCCAACGTCCTGACCTTC. This codes for CATSPRSAGANVLTF.

The gene calls are TRBV19 and TRBJ2-7; 15 bases match TRBD2. This CDR3 spans 16 amino acids. Germline CDR1 LNHDA, CDR2 SQIVND (reference sequence). J was trimmed by 5 bases and V by 5 bases; bases with no gene match: 7. The CDR3 DNA sequence: TGTGCCAGTAGTTTGCCCCGGACTAGCGGGAGGGACGAGCAGTACTTC. Protein product: CASSLPRTSGRDEQYF. The variable domain in full, with the rest retrieved from reference TRBV19 and TRBJ2-7, is DGGITQSPKYLFRKEGQNVTLSCEQNLNHDAMYWYRQDPGQGLRLIYYSQIVNDFQKGDIAEGYSVSREKKESFPLTVTSAQKNPTAFYLCASSLPRTSGRDEQYFGPGTRLTVT.

Remarks on this clone: A read error is likely here: a far larger clone is one base away. This sequence joins TRBV28 and TRBJ1-2; D might be TRBD1 (5 bases). With 4 bases removed from V and 7 bases from J, the gap between germline ends came to 16 bases. The germline V gene encodes CDR1 MDHEN and CDR2 SYDVKM. This CDR3 spans 14 amino acids. The CDR3 DNA follows: TGTGCCAGCAGTTCGACCGGGACGTACTGTGGCTACACCTTC. This gives the protein CASSSTGTYCGYTF.

This clone has just a few counts. V and J are TRBV11-2 and TRBJ2-3; D is perhaps TRBD1 or TRBD2 (5 bases each). The CDR3 has 15 residues. Germline V gene sequence: CDR1 SGHAT, CDR2 FQNNGV. Trimming removed 3 bases at V and 2 bases at J, with 12 bases between. The CDR3 nucleotides read TGTGCCAGCAGCTTGTGGGGGTCTCCCACAGATACGCAGTATTTT. Translation gives CASSLWGSPTDTQYF.

The V gene is TRBV19, the J gene TRBJ1-1; unclear D gene. Germline lookup yields CDR1 LNHDA and CDR2 SQIVND (reference sequence). The V end lost 6 bases, the J end lost 1 base, and 9 bases lay between the germline ends. The CDR3 extends over 13 amino acids. In DNA, the CDR3 is TGTGCCAGTAGGGCCTTGGGGAACACTGAAGCTTTCTTT. This translates into CASRALGNTEAFF.

For this clone: The same CDR3 is also encoded by other DNA sequences in this sample. The chain uses TRBV19 and TRBJ2-5; 7 bases align to TRBD1. With V trimmed by 4 bases and J by 1 base, 3 bases remained unmatched. This CDR3 contains 14 residues. Germline V gene data show CDR1 as LNHDA and CDR2 as SQIVND (reference sequence). CDR3 in DNA: TGTGCCAGTAGTACCGGGACAGTCCAAGAGACCCAGTACTTC. It translates to CASSTGTVQETQYF.

With regard to this clone: The sample carries other DNA sequences with the same CDR3. J is TRBJ1-5 and V is TRBV5-1; D remains ambiguous. Deletions cut 4 bases from V and 0 bases from J, with 11 bases between. Looked up from germline, CDR1 is SGHRS and CDR2 is YFSETQ. The CDR3 loop spans 15 amino acids. CDR3: CASSLGVGSNQPQHF. In nucleotides, the CDR3 is TGCGCCAGCAGCCTGGGTGTCGGTAGCAATCAGCCCCAGCATTTT.

Comments on this clone: This likely traces to a read error, being one base from a far larger clone. The sample contains more than one DNA sequence encoding this CDR3. The rearrangement links TRBV28 to TRBJ2-7, with 9 bases fitting TRBD1. Losses at the gene ends were 6 bases for V and 5 bases for J; bases not matched to a gene: 8. The length of the CDR3 is 14 residues. CDR1 is MDHEN, CDR2 SYDVKM, per germline. In DNA form, the CDR3 reads TGTGCCAGCAGCTCACACAGGGGGCGGAACGAGCAGTACTTC. It codes for CASSSHRGRNEQYF.

This chain uses TRBV29-1 with TRBJ2-1, with a weak D call TRBD2 (6 bases). V was trimmed by 4 bases and J by 0 bases, leaving 13 bases between them. Germline V lookup: CDR1 SQVTM, CDR2 ANQGSEA. This CDR3 is built from 15 residues. CDR3 in DNA: TGCAGCGTTGGGGCTAGCGCCTACTCCTACAATGAGCAGTTCTTC. This encodes CSVGASAYSYNEQFF.

Regarding this clone: A much larger clone lies a single base off, so this may be a read error. The chain uses TRBV30 and TRBJ1-1; maybe TRBD1 (5 bases). Germline CDR1 GTSNPN, CDR2 SVGIG (reference sequence). This CDR3 comprises 12 residues. V lost 4 bases to trimming and J lost 4 bases, with 10 bases between them. As DNA, the CDR3 is TGTGCCTGGATTAGGGGAGGCACTGAAGCTTTCTTT. It encodes CAWIRGGTEAFF.

This clone was detected only a few times. The chain links TRBV11-1 to TRBJ1-1; a weak D match, TRBD1 (6 bases). The CDR3 has 13 amino acids. Between the trimmed V and J ends, which lost 6 bases and 7 bases, there was a span of 15 bases. CDR1 and CDR2 (germline): SGHAT, FQDESV (reference sequence). The CDR3 sequence: CASRRGRGGEAFF. Written as DNA, the CDR3 is TGTGCCAGCAGACGGGGAAGAGGGGGTGAAGCTTTCTTT.

The chain employs TRBV29-1 and TRBJ2-1; TRBD2 matches at 8 bases. CDR3 size: 14 residues. The ends lost 4 bases at V and 5 bases at J; junction bases unmatched: 7. Germline loops: CDR1 SQVTM, CDR2 ANQGSEA. The CDR3 DNA is TGCAGCGTTGTTCCCCAACTAGCGGACAATGAGCAGTTCTTC. This translates into CSVVPQLADNEQFF.

This chain uses TRBV7-9 with TRBJ2-2; possibly TRBD1 or TRBD2 for D (5 bases each). CDR1 and CDR2 (germline): SEHNR, FQNEAQ (reference sequence). The CDR3 is made up of 15 amino acids. Trimming removed 1 base at V and 5 bases at J, with 11 bases between. CDR3 sequence reads: CASSLGSRETGELFF. CDR3 nucleotide sequence: TGTGCCAGCAGCTTAGGGTCCAGGGAGACCGGGGAGCTGTTTTTT.

V usage is TRBV28 and J usage is TRBJ1-3; D remains ambiguous. Germline assignment: CDR1 MDHEN and CDR2 SYDVKM. The CDR3 consists of 16 residues. Trimming cost V 2 bases and J 0 bases, with 11 bases left between them. CDR3 residues: CASSLSQPLSGNTIYF. The CDR3 bases are TGTGCCAGCAGTTTAAGTCAGCCACTCTCTGGAAACACCATATATTTT.

J is TRBJ1-2 and V is TRBV6-5, with D perhaps TRBD1 (5 bases). CDR3 size: 15 residues. Trimming pared 7 bases from V and 3 bases from J, leaving 18 bases between. CDR1 MNHEY and CDR2 SVGAGI come from the germline V gene. The CDR3 DNA follows: TGTGCCAGCATCTCCATAAACCGGGGGGACTATGGCTACACCTTC. This gives the protein CASISINRGDYGYTF.

This rearrangement joins TRBV10-1 to TRBJ2-2; 7 bases match TRBD1. Germline V gene sequence: CDR1 WNHNN, CDR2 SYGVQD (reference sequence). V gave up 4 bases and J gave up 0 bases; unmatched junction bases: 2. The CDR3 length is 15 residues. The CDR3 DNA follows: TGCGCCAGCAGTGGACAGGGTCCGAACACCGGGGAGCTGTTTTTT. As protein: CASSGQGPNTGELFF.

Regarding this clone: The same CDR3 is also encoded by other DNA sequences in this sample. The rearrangement joins TRBV5-4 to TRBJ2-3; D remains ambiguous. The CDR3 sequence is 14 residues long. V was clipped by 0 bases and J by 0 bases, with 5 bases between them. Germline-derived CDR1 and CDR2 are SGHNT and YYREEE (reference sequence). In DNA, the CDR3 is TGTGCCAGCAGCTTGGGGGGTAGCACAGATACGCAGTATTTT. As protein: CASSLGGSTDTQYF.

The chain uses TRBV5-1 and TRBJ2-1; D gene ambiguous. Germline-derived CDR1 and CDR2 are SGHRS and YFSETQ. Trimming took off 0 bases at V and 6 bases at J, with 10 bases between the two ends. The CDR3 has 14 residues. CDR3 DNA sequence: TGCGCCAGCAGCTTGGCCGAACTTCGCAATGAGCAGTTCTTC. Translating it yields CASSLAELRNEQFF.

The chain carries TRBV18 and TRBJ2-2; D is undetermined. The length of the CDR3 is 13 residues. Trimming removed 1 base at V and 5 bases at J, with 5 bases between. Germline CDR1 is KGHSH and CDR2 is LQKENI. DNA for the CDR3: TGTGCCAGCTCACCACGGCCGACCGGGGAGCTGTTTTTT. This translates into CASSPRPTGELFF.

This clone was seen a handful of times. The gene calls are TRBV28 and TRBJ2-3; 8 positions match TRBD2. Germline lookup yields CDR1 MDHEN and CDR2 SYDVKM. The CDR3 length is 13 residues. The V gene end was trimmed by 6 bases and the J gene end by 2 bases; junction bases not matched to a gene: 1. The CDR3 DNA is TGTGCCAGCAGACTAGCGGTCACAGATACGCAGTATTTT. It encodes CASRLAVTDTQYF. The complete variable domain, with remaining parts taken from reference TRBV28 and TRBJ2-3, reads DVKVTQSSRYLVKRTGEKVFLECVQDMDHENMFWYRQDPGLGLRLIYFSYDVKMKEKGDIPEGYSVSREKKERFSLILESASTNQTSMYLCASRLAVTDTQYFGPGTRLTVL.

V and J are TRBV7-3 and TRBJ2-2; 15 bases line up with TRBD2. This CDR3 spans 19 amino acids. J gave up 5 bases and V 7 bases, and 14 bases lay outside the gene matches. Germline-derived CDR1 and CDR2 are SGHTA and FQGTGA. The CDR3 is CASNPMWTSGRAGTGELFF. DNA of the CDR3: TGTGCCAGCAACCCAATGTGGACTAGCGGGAGGGCCGGGACCGGGGAGCTGTTTTTT.

As concerns this clone: It is likely a read error: a sequence one base away is far more abundant. The rearrangement uses TRBV6-1 and TRBJ1-4; D not resolved. Germline V lookup: CDR1 MNHNS, CDR2 SASEGT. The CDR3 runs to 16 residues. The CDR3 coding sequence is TGTGCCAGCAGTGAAAAGGTTGATATAGCTAATGAAAGACTGTTTTTT. This encodes CASSEKVDIANERLFF.

This clone was seen more than once but under ten times. This sequence may be a read error, since a much larger clone differs from it by one base. Other DNA sequences within the sample encode an identical CDR3. This chain uses TRBV5-8 with TRBJ1-1, with 7 bases matching TRBD1. The CDR3 sequence is 14 residues long. The V segment lost 1 base and the J segment 4 bases; nucleotides outside the gene matches: 4. Germline V gene lookup returns CDR1 SGHTS and CDR2 YDEGEE. The DNA for the CDR3 is TGTGCCAGCAGCTTGAGGGGGCTGGGCACTGAAGCTTTCTTT. Translated, it gives CASSLRGLGTEAFF.